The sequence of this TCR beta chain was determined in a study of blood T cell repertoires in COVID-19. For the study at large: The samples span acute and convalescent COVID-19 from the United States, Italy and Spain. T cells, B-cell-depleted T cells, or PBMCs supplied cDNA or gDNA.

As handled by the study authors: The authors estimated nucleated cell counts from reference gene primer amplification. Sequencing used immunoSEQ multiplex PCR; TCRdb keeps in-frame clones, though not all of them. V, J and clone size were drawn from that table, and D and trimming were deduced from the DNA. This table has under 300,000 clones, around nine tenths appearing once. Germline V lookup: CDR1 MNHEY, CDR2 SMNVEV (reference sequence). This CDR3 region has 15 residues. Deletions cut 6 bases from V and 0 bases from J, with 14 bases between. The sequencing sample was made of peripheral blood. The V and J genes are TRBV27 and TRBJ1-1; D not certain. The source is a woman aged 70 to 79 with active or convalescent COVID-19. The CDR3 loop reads CASSPIRFMNTEAFF. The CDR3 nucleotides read TGTGCCAGCAGCCCCATCAGATTCATGAACACTGAAGCTTTCTTT.